These 8 T cell receptor beta chains were all obtained from the same sample, sequenced in a study of cytomegalovirus exposure and HLA in healthy donors. With 60 Vbeta and 13 Jbeta primers, the PCR was carried out. Clones were read by immunoSEQ multiplex PCR, and TCRdb kept only the in-frame ones, dropping some. The repertoire holds around 110,000 clones, 80% to 85% seen once, with under 4% in the top ten. The specimen sequenced was PBMCs. Receptors were obtained from a woman under 40 in good health and CMV-seronegative.

V is TRBV11-2 and J is TRBJ1-2; D is uncertain. Germline values: CDR1 SGHAT, CDR2 FQNNGV. The germline V and J ends were trimmed by 4 bases and 2 bases, with 11 bases remaining between them. The CDR3 is 14 amino acids. CDR3 region: CASSSAPGNYGYTF. DNA of the CDR3: TGTGCCAGCAGCTCCGCCCCCGGGAACTATGGCTACACCTTC.

The chain couples TRBV6-5 to TRBJ2-6; TRBD1 agrees at 7 bases. This CDR3 is built from 15 residues. Trimming took 7 bases from V and 0 from J; bases not matched to a gene: 3. Germline V gives CDR1 MNHEY, CDR2 SVGAGI. The CDR3 reads CASNDRASGANVLTF. In DNA, the CDR3 is TGTGCCAGCAACGACAGGGCCTCTGGGGCCAACGTCCTGACTTTC.

This chain joins TRBV5-4 and TRBJ2-2; 7 bases line up with TRBD2. Germline V gene sequence: CDR1 SGHNT, CDR2 YYREEE (reference sequence). The CDR3 sequence is 15 residues long. The V gene end was trimmed by 4 bases and the J gene end by 4 bases; junction bases not matched to a gene: 7. The CDR3 region is CASSPGGGITGELFF. The CDR3 nucleotides are TGTGCCAGCAGCCCGGGCGGGGGAATCACCGGGGAGCTGTTTTTT. The full variable domain, rest sourced from reference TRBV5-4 and TRBJ2-2, is ETGVTQSPTHLIKTRGQQVTLRCSSQSGHNTVSWYQQALGQGPQFIFQYYREEENGRGNFPPRFSGLQFPNYSSELNVNALELDDSALYLCASSPGGGITGELFFGEGSRLTVL.

V usage is TRBV5-5 and J usage is TRBJ2-5, with TRBD1 matching 9 bases. V trimming: 0 bases; J trimming: 1 base; junction bases outside the gene matches: 4. CDR1 is SGHKS and CDR2 is YYEKEE in the germline V gene (reference sequence). The CDR3 runs to 16 residues. In DNA, the CDR3 is TGTGCCAGCAGCTTGGGGACAGGGGTTGGCCAAGAGACCCAGTACTTC. It translates to CASSLGTGVGQETQYF.

For the CDR3, the DNA is TGCGCCAGCAGCTTGGGTCTGCGGGAGGGCGCAGAGACCCAGTACTTC. Protein: CASSLGLREGAETQYF. J is TRBJ2-5 and V is TRBV5-1; 9 nucleotides match TRBD2. The CDR3 totals 16 residues. Germline lookup yields CDR1 SGHRS and CDR2 YFSETQ. With V trimmed by 0 bases and J by 4 bases, 7 bases remained unmatched.

The genes are TRBV2 and TRBJ2-1, with a weak D call TRBD2 (5 bases). This CDR3 has 11 amino acids. Germline lookup yields CDR1 SNHLY and CDR2 FYNNEI. V dropped 6 bases and J dropped 9 bases, with 9 bases sitting between them. CDR3: CASRAGGEQFF. The CDR3 bases are TGTGCCAGCAGAGCTGGAGGTGAGCAGTTCTTC.

DNA of the CDR3: TGTGCCAGCAGCCAAGAAGTGAGTAGCGGGAGTTCCTACGAGCAGTACTTC. Residues: CASSQEVSSGSSYEQYF. The chain uses TRBV4-2 and TRBJ2-7; 9 nucleotides line up with TRBD2. V was pared by 0 bases and J by 1 base, with 7 bases of the junction left unmatched. The CDR3 is 17 residues long. The germline V gene encodes CDR1 LGHNA and CDR2 YNFKEQ.

The chain recombines TRBV5-4 with TRBJ2-5; 9 bases match TRBD1. The V gene end was trimmed by 7 bases and the J gene end by 5 bases; junction bases not matched to a gene: 3. Per the germline V gene, CDR1 is SGHNT and CDR2 is YYREEE (reference sequence). CDR3 size: 12 residues. The CDR3 loop reads CASGTGWETQYF. DNA of the CDR3: TGTGCCAGCGGGACAGGGTGGGAGACCCAGTACTTC.